The TCR beta chain under discussion was sequenced for a study of patients and donors after allogeneic stem cell transplantation. Unmatched junction bases numbered 10, after V lost 4 bases and J lost 10 bases. From germline, CDR1 is SGHRS and CDR2 YFSETQ. This CDR3 has 15 residues. TCRdb re-called the RT-PCR reads with MiXCR, one entry per CDR3 protein. The repertoire holds about 87,000 distinct CDR3 sequences, with around 5% as singletons. This TCR derives from a human donor who was either an allogeneic HSCT recipient or a stem cell or donor lymphocyte infusion donor (not recorded which). It is not recorded whose cells these are; they may come from a transplant donor. The chain is built from TRBV5-1 and TRBJ2-2, with 10 bases that match TRBD2. Sequencing was performed on blood, either unsorted or a sorted T cell fraction (not recorded which). The CDR3 coding sequence is TGCGCCAGCAGCACAAGCGGGAGGGCGGCCGAGGAGCTGTTTTTT. Translating gives CASSTSGRAAEELFF.